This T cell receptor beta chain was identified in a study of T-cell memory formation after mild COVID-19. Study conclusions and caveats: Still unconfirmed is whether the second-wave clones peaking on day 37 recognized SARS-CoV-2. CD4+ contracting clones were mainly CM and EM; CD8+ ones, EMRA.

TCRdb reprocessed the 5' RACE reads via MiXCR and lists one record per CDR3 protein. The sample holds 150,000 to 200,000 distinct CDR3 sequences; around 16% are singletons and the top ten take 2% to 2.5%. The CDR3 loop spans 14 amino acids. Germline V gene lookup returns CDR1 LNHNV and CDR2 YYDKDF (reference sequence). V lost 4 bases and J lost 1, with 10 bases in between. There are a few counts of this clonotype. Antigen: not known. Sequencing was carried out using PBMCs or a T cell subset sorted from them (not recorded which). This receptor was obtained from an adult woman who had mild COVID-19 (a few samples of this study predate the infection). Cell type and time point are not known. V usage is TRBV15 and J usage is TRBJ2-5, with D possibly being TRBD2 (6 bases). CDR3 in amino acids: CATSMAGSQETQYF. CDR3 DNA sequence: TGTGCCACCAGCATGGCGGGGTCCCAAGAGACCCAGTACTTC.